This TCR beta chain originates from a study of neoadjuvant anti-PD-1 for oral cavity cancer. As for the study in general: Non-progressing patients received a fourth nivolumab dose near day 43, then surgery on days 50-56.

Blood cells were analyzed directly, without culture or expansion. Profiled with immunoSEQ multiplex PCR; TCRdb holds only in-frame clones, not every one. The table records over 6,500 clones, about 77% of them present only once. The sample consisted of PBMCs, taken before nivolumab (anti-PD-1) treatment. The sequence was collected from a person between 35 and 79 years old with oral cavity squamous cell carcinoma.

The DNA for the CDR3 is TGTGCCAGTAGGAGAGCGGGGGGAACTTACAATGAGCAGTTCTTC. This sequence encodes CASRRAGGTYNEQFF. V and J are TRBV19 and TRBJ2-1, with 9 bases identical to TRBD2. Germline V gene lookup returns CDR1 LNHDA and CDR2 SQIVND (reference sequence). J lost 4 bases, V lost 6 bases, and 7 bases had no gene match. CDR3 size: 15 residues.